A selection of T cell receptor beta chains follows, all from one sample in a study of T cells in Graves' hyperthyroidism and ophthalmopathy. TCRdb processed the multiplex PCR reads anew with MiXCR; each CDR3 protein has one entry. The sample includes about 540,000 distinct CDR3 sequences, approximately 44% seen only once; the top ten take about 8%. The material sequenced was peripheral blood or thyroid tissue (not recorded which). These receptors came from a young woman with Graves' hyperthyroidism. Both conserved end residues are part of each CDR3. The order of the fields is J gene, V gene, clone size, CDR3 length, CDR3 protein. A clone size is listed for some rows: how often the clone was seen (once, few, many), or a class if it is expanded.

TRBJ2-3	TRBV7-8	-	15	CASSPTGASTDTQYF
TRBJ2-7	TRBV20-1	-	12	CSASQPSYEQYF
TRBJ2-2	TRBV7-8	many	14	CASSSGRVPGELFF
TRBJ2-7	TRBV7-9	few	13	CASSYSGRNEQYF
TRBJ1-2	TRBV29-1	-	13	CSVGQVEGYGYTF
TRBJ1-5	TRBV25-1	-	19	CACSASTGHSLYSNQPQHF
TRBJ2-2	TRBV5-1	few	15	CASTDRGKETGELFF
TRBJ2-7	TRBV7-3	-	15	CASSPDRGMGYEQYF
TRBJ2-7	TRBV6-5	few	15	CASSLDAGGTYEQYF
TRBJ2-5	TRBV20-1	-	16	CSARPPHVGGGETQYF
TRBJ1-3	TRBV20-1	many	15	CSAPDRAKSGNTIYF
TRBJ2-2	TRBV30	-	13	CAWSRVSTGELFF
TRBJ1-1	TRBV24-1	many	16	CATSDLRQGSRTEAFF
TRBJ1-2	TRBV13	few	14	CASSSGQAIYGYTF
TRBJ2-7	TRBV9	-	12	CASSKAGVEQYF
TRBJ1-5	TRBV12-3/TRBV12-4	many	15	CASSFWQNSNQPQHF
TRBJ2-7	TRBV7-9	once	15	CASSPGQGRYNEQYF
TRBJ2-4	TRBV24-1	-	14	CATSEPGGENIQYF
TRBJ1-1	TRBV29-1	many	12	CSVSRVNTEAFF
TRBJ2-7	TRBV10-3	many	14	CATLTSEGPYEQYF
TRBJ1-4	TRBV28	many	14	CASSPPTGLEKLFF
TRBJ2-3	TRBV15	few	13	CATSRGRADTQYF
TRBJ2-6	TRBV7-9	-	17	CASRRTGHNSGANVLTF
TRBJ1-4	TRBV29-1	-	13	CSVGTGLNEKLFF
TRBJ2-5	TRBV29-1	-	12	CSSQGPFQTQYF
TRBJ2-2	TRBV7-9	-	11	CASTITGELFF
TRBJ2-2	TRBV10-2	-	15	CASRSGTGETGELFF
TRBJ2-5	TRBV30	-	12	CAWGVAPETQYF
TRBJ1-1	TRBV6-5	-	15	CASSYSATGNTEAFF
TRBJ2-1	TRBV10-1	-	14	CASSEPGRRDEQFF
TRBJ2-5	TRBV9	many	15	CASSVGAGAVETQYF
TRBJ2-2	TRBV7-6	many	13	CASSQGNTGELFF
TRBJ1-5	TRBV12-3/TRBV12-4	-	17	CASSYFIGGVSNQPQHF
TRBJ2-2	TRBV15	-	16	CATSRDRGVSHNEQFF
TRBJ2-7	TRBV20-1	once	15	CSASHSGSASYEQYF
TRBJ2-5	TRBV7-9	-	14	CASSPRASEETQYF
TRBJ2-7	TRBV29-1	few	13	CSVETGTAYEQYF
TRBJ1-3	TRBV15	-	17	CATSSAWTGASGNTIYF
TRBJ2-7	TRBV19	many	15	CASSHATGELYEQYF
TRBJ1-1	TRBV30	many	13	CAWSASRLTEAFF
TRBJ2-2	TRBV7-6	-	14	CASSLVRDDGELLF
TRBJ2-1	TRBV24-1	-	18	CATSGSQAGTSDFNEQFF
TRBJ2-5	TRBV9	-	13	CASSAKTGETQYF
TRBJ1-2	TRBV5-5	-	14	CASSLEGQGNGYTF
TRBJ1-2	TRBV11-2	few	10	CASSLASYTF